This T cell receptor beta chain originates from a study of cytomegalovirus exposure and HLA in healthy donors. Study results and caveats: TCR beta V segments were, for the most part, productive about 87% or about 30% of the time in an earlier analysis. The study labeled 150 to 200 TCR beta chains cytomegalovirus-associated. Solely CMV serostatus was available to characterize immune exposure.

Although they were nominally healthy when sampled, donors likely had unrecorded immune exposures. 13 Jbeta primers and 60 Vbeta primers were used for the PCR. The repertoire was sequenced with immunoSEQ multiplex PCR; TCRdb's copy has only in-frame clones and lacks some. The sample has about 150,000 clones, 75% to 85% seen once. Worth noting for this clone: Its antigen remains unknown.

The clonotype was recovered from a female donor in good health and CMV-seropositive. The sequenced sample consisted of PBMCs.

The chain's CDR3 is CATSEGLANTGELFF. DNA for the CDR3: TGTGCCACCAGCGAAGGACTGGCGAACACCGGGGAGCTGTTTTTT. The V and J genes are TRBV15 and TRBJ2-2, with a tentative D call TRBD2 (5 bases). The CDR3 length is 15 residues. CDR1 and CDR2 (germline): LNHNV, YYDKDF (reference sequence). The V end was cut by 5 bases, the J end by 0 bases, with 10 bases between.